This T cell receptor beta chain appears in the sequencing data of a study of cytomegalovirus exposure and HLA in healthy donors (TCRdb year 2017). Study-wide context: According to an earlier analysis of a few hundred of the donors, roughly 180 million T cells yielded 100 million or so unique TCR beta sequences and less than 300 Gb of sequence data. Roughly 290 gigabases of sequencing data and approximately 91 million unique TCR sequences made up an early release that covered under 750 HLA-typed donors. Of the roughly 390 genotyped donors, approximately 80% were placed in the genetic ancestry cluster associated with self-reported Caucasian donors. The study was designed to test whether signatures of past pathogen exposure could be identified by cataloging public T cell receptors. Using immunosequencing, the study profiled T cell repertoires from roughly 650 subjects and related those repertoires to cytomegalovirus serostatus. A separate validation cohort of approximately 130 different subjects was used in addition to the roughly 620-subject first cohort. To predict cytomegalovirus infection status, the study brought together high-throughput TCR immunosequencing, statistical association of individual TCRs with disease status, and machine learning. A later analysis re-examined previously published TCR beta repertoires from about 700 donors and added high-resolution HLA genotyping to investigate patterns of TCR occurrence. Rather than drawing on any new phenotypic data, the later analysis identified candidate immune exposures from TCR beta sequences and the way those sequences occurred across donors. An earlier analysis of 587 of the donors applied high-throughput TCR beta sequencing to assess whether each TCR beta V gene segment acted as functional or pseudogenic. Donor age, sex, ethnicity and CMV serostatus were compiled together with the repertoire data. A later genetic analysis took genome-wide SNP genotypes for about 55% of the 666 donors and used that subset as a discovery cohort. Every repertoire in the discovery cohort had been generated on one and the same sequencing platform. Class I and class II HLA loci were covered by the typing at four-digit resolution. The number of donors typed differed by locus, with 629-630 for A, B, C, DRB1 and DQB1, roughly 550 for DQA1, nearly 610 for DPA1, and approximately 470 for DPB1. Four or five DR-DQ haplotypes were handled as single units for association and clustering because linkage in the cohort was strong. On average, around 230,000 unique TCR beta nucleotide sequences were sequenced per donor among a few hundred genotyped donors of the cohort, with about 17% of those sequences being non-productive. What the study reported, not specific to this receptor: In vitro tests confirmed that a few of the cytomegalovirus-associated TCR beta chains recognize cytomegalovirus antigens. The earlier analysis of about 600 of the donors excluded seventeen rarely observed V segments, including chromosome 9 orphons, because counts were too low. Assigning TCR associations to individual alleles was difficult when HLA alleles, especially DR and DQ, strongly co-occurred. Correlated functional status among segregating V segments might reflect linkage disequilibrium, but an unknown experimental factor could not be ruled out. In an earlier analysis of 500 to 650 of the donors, most TCR beta V segments appeared in productive rearrangements about 87% or about 30% of the time, broadly matching IMGT annotations. A further reported finding was that TCR beta sequences accurately predicted the HLA-A and HLA-B alleles for most subjects in the first cohort. HLA typing was unavailable for some donors at each locus, so association tests used only the typed subset. This cohort had only TCR beta chains sequenced, and the lack of alpha or paired-chain data limited which features could be detected. Some IMGT-functional V segments, including TRBV6-2 and TRBV6-3, could not be distinguished by the 87-base-pair reads and were therefore excluded. CMV serostatus was the only immune exposure information available for the cohort. Cytomegalovirus status was reported to be diagnosed by the classifier with high specificity and sensitivity in both the original and validation cohorts. Compared with the approximately 670-donor mean, donors in an Asian-associated ancestry cluster had fewer N-insertions in productive TCRs, according to a later genetic analysis. A cluster of highly shared sequence variants was judged likely to be a technical artifact of the sequencing pipeline. According to a later analysis, TCR association rates differed among HLA loci, with DRB1 alleles showing the most associated TCRs and HLA-C alleles showing the fewest. In a later analysis, HLA-associated TCR beta chains showed more clonal expansion and lower generation probabilities than non-associated chains that were equally common. Most TCR sequences were seen in very few donors, while some public TCRs were found in many individuals. An association between a missense DCLRE1C variant and V-gene and J-gene trimming of TCR beta chains was found in a later genetic analysis and replicated in an independent cohort. In the study, 150 to 200 TCR beta chains were listed as associated with cytomegalovirus. Roughly uniform sequencing depth across donors was assumed in presence/absence analyses, although this assumption may not hold. At a false discovery rate of 0.05, a later analysis linked about 17,000 TCR beta sequences to specific HLA alleles. According to the authors, the approach could potentially be generalized to other disease states and immunological phenotypes. According to a later analysis, parvovirus B19, influenza, CMV and Epstein-Barr virus appeared linked to several top co-occurrence clusters. Most CMV-associated TCR beta chains appeared to be HLA-restricted in a later analysis, and the HLA associations seemed to be driven largely by CMV exposure.

Libraries were made using the immunoSEQ multiplex PCR assay. For the multiplex PCR, a mixture combining 60 forward primers for TCR Vbeta segments and 13 reverse primers for TCR Jbeta segments was used. Amplification of the CDR3 region of rearranged TCR beta genes was performed with a multiplex PCR assay on genomic DNA. Amplified TCR beta libraries were sequenced as 87-base-pair reads on the Illumina HiSeq System. The paper's processing steps were these. A later analysis counted 65 million to 90 million unique TCR beta chains across the 550 to 700 repertoires, and around 9.9 million of these chains were shared by at least two donors. Raw reads were error-corrected and collapsed into unique sequences by a nearest-neighbor algorithm in which closely related sequences were merged to remove PCR and sequencing errors. V, D and J gene segments were assigned by aligning CDR3 sequences to IMGT reference sequences. For a sequence to be retained, at least a six-nucleotide match to both a V gene segment and a J gene segment was required. Rearrangements were classified as productive when the CDR3 lacked stop codons and remained in frame with V and J, and all other rearrangements were classified as non-productive. CDR3 was defined by IMGT convention, running from the second conserved V-encoded cysteine to the conserved J-encoded phenylalanine. The earlier analysis of about 570 of the donors excluded any sequence lacking an unambiguous match to a single V gene segment. An earlier analysis of several hundred of the donors called V segments functional above 56.7% productive rearrangements and segregating when the between-donor standard deviation exceeded 5%. A statistical classification framework was developed to diagnose cytomegalovirus status using the catalog of TCR beta chain sequences. In a later analysis, V and J genes were assigned by comparing TCR nucleotide sequences against IMGT/GENE-DB human TR gene sequences. In a later analysis, CDR3 sequences and most-parsimonious VDJ recombination scenarios were assigned using the TCRdist pipeline. In a later analysis, every TCR beta chain was defined by the combination of its CDR3 amino acid sequence and its V-gene family, and reads without a unique V-gene family were dropped. As a way to deal with suspected cross-contamination and a sequencing artifact, a later analysis dropped over 550 nucleotide sequences that were highly shared and had low generation probability. For each public chain, a later analysis derived a clonal expansion index from normalized ranks of inferred template counts within each repertoire. Generation probabilities in a later analysis came from a VDJ recombination model fitted to out-of-frame rearrangements, and those results were checked against IGoR. A later analysis scored TCR-TCR, TCR-HLA and TCR-CMV co-occurrence with hypergeometric tests, applying a repertoire-size bias correction to TCR pairs. A later analysis estimated false discovery rates by permuting HLA or CMV assignments 20 times. A later analysis grouped co-occurring TCRs with DBSCAN, adding TCRdist sequence similarity when clustering within HLA-allele-positive subsets. Co-occurrence clustering excluded repertoires with fewer than 30,000 or more than 120,000 public chains, plus five with anomalous nucleotide sharing. The clones in this table, taken by TCRdb from immuneACCESS, are in-frame only. Not every clone is retained; where verified, under half of the shortfall comes from an unresolved V gene, and the cause of the rest is unknown. That table is the source of V, J and clone size, and D and trimming were worked out from the DNA. The sample table lists approximately 150,000 clones, almost 85% of them with a count of one. The top ten clonotypes cover about 1% of the sample.

The cohort consisted of more than 650 healthy bone marrow donors. All cohort members were sampled while nominally healthy, although unrecorded immune exposures were likely present. The donor tested CMV seronegative and was one of the 352 seronegative cohort members. Every donor gave a peripheral blood sample, and the peripheral blood mononuclear cells from that sample were used for TCR beta sequencing. The Qiagen DNeasy Blood Extraction Kit was used to extract genomic DNA from the blood cell samples. A distance of 9 bases separates the germline ends of V and J, which lose 0 bases and 0 bases respectively. Taken from the germline V gene (reference sequence), the CDR1 and CDR2 loops are WNHNN and SYGVQD. There are 16 amino acids in the CDR3, from cysteine to phenylalanine inclusive. Only the CDR3 part of the read is kept: 48 bases, read in frame from the first base. Regarding this clone: No antigen is known for it. Base qualities were left out, and no much larger clone turns up one base away.

The V and J segments used are TRBV10-1 and TRBJ1-3, with the identity of the D gene unclear. This clonotype was sampled from a man aged 25 to 45 in good health and CMV-seronegative. Sequenced sample: PBMCs. The nucleotides are TGCGCCAGCAGTGAGTCGAGGCCTAGCTCTGGAAACACCATATATTTT. It codes for CASSESRPSSGNTIYF.